The sequence of this TCR beta chain was determined in a study of T cell repertoires in cytomegalovirus infection. Study-level information: Public TCR beta signatures were indicative of both CMV infection and a matching HLA type.

Findings and caveats of the study: HLA-C-restricted CMV clonotypes gave the most frequent clonotype in two of eight donors. CMV carriers having the relevant HLA were flagged by cumulative public TCR beta family frequency.

This clonotype appeared a few times. The antigen is not known. TCRdb itself ran the reads through MiXCR, one entry per CDR3 protein. The repertoire holds approximately 1,000,000 distinct CDR3 sequences, 31% seen once, with over 12% in the top ten. The receptor was derived from a human donor in good health (CMV status not recorded). Some clones in this sample may be carry-over from other donors' samples. Sequenced material: cultured CD8+ T cells from PBMCs, taken from culture after CMV antigen stimulation.

Here the CDR3 DNA reads TGCAGTGCTAGCGTACTAGCGGGAGCCTACAATGAGCAGTTCTTC. Translation: CSASVLAGAYNEQFF. The chain uses TRBV20-1 and TRBJ2-1; TRBD2 aligns across 11 bases. With 3 bases clipped from V and 2 bases from J, the junction kept 3 bases outside the gene matches. This CDR3 has 15 residues. Germline values: CDR1 DFQATT, CDR2 SNEGSKA (reference sequence).